One sample yielded the 7 T cell receptor beta chains listed below, sequenced in a study of T cell responses to AZD1222 COVID-19 vaccine. Libraries were prepared by immunoSEQ multiplex PCR; TCRdb keeps only in-frame clonotypes and omits some of them. The sample shows 100,000 to 150,000 clones, just over 85% of them seen only once. Material: peripheral blood, obtained on day 0 of AZD1222 vaccination. Source of these receptors: an adult in good health.

This clone was counted between two and nine times. In nucleotides, the CDR3 is TGTGCCAGCAGTTTACTAGGGAGCACCGGGGAGCTGTTTTTT. It encodes CASSLLGSTGELFF. The rearrangement joins TRBV27 to TRBJ2-2, with a possible D match to TRBD2 (5 bases). V gave up 2 bases and J gave up 4 bases, with 8 bases separating them. Germline assignment: CDR1 MNHEY and CDR2 SMNVEV (reference sequence). CDR3 length: 14 residues.

The gene calls are TRBV29-1 and TRBJ2-2, with 11 bases identical to TRBD2. There are 15 residues in the CDR3. J lost 0 bases, V lost 7 bases, and 4 bases had no gene match. Germline V gives CDR1 SQVTM, CDR2 ANQGSEA. The CDR3 is CSGRLAGTNTGELFF. Written as DNA, the CDR3 is TGCAGCGGGCGACTAGCGGGGACGAACACCGGGGAGCTGTTTTTT.

The rearrangement joins TRBV5-6 to TRBJ2-4; 10 bases are shared with TRBD1. V trimming: 2 bases; J trimming: 0 bases; junction bases outside the gene matches: 11. Germline CDR1 reads SGHDT; CDR2 reads YYEEEE. The CDR3 is 19 residues long. The CDR3 protein is CASSFPVGTGALAKNIQYF. For the CDR3, the DNA is TGTGCCAGCAGCTTTCCGGTAGGGACAGGGGCGTTAGCCAAAAACATTCAGTACTTC.

The chain uses TRBV6-5 and TRBJ1-5; the match to TRBD1 covers 7 bases. The CDR3 runs to 14 residues. V shed 7 bases and J 3 bases; nucleotides not matched to a gene: 6. CDR1 and CDR2 (germline): MNHEY, SVGAGI. The DNA for the CDR3 is TGTGCCAGCATCACCGGACAGGACAATCAGCCCCAGCATTTT. Amino acid sequence: CASITGQDNQPQHF.

The chain couples TRBV19 to TRBJ2-3; 10 positions match TRBD2. This CDR3 has 15 residues. Germline V gene data show CDR1 as LNHDA and CDR2 as SQIVND (reference sequence). The V and J ends lost 7 bases and 4 bases, in that order; junction bases with no gene match: 8. The CDR3 nucleotides are TGTGCCAGTAATTCCCTAGCGGGAGCAGCAGATACGCAGTATTTT. Its translation: CASNSLAGAADTQYF. Looking up the rest from reference TRBV19 and TRBJ2-3 gives the full variable domain: DGGITQSPKYLFRKEGQNVTLSCEQNLNHDAMYWYRQDPGQGLRLIYYSQIVNDFQKGDIAEGYSVSREKKESFPLTVTSAQKNPTAFYLCASNSLAGAADTQYFGPGTRLTVL.

V is TRBV7-2 and J is TRBJ1-1; tentatively, D is TRBD1 (6 bases). The V gene's germline CDR1 is SGHTA and CDR2 FQGNSA. The CDR3 spans 15 residues. V lost 5 bases and J 1 base, leaving 14 bases between the germline ends. CDR3: CASSTTDSWNTEAFF. CDR3 nucleotide sequence: TGTGCCAGCAGCACGACGGACAGCTGGAACACTGAAGCTTTCTTT. Together with reference TRBV7-2 and TRBJ1-1, the CDR3 gives the full variable domain: GAGVSQSPSNKVTEKGKDVELRCDPISGHTALYWYRQSLGQGLEFLIYFQGNSAPDKSGLPSDRFSAERTGGSVSTLTIQRTQQEDSAVYLCASSTTDSWNTEAFFGQGTRLTVV.

The rearrangement links TRBV5-5 to TRBJ1-6; TRBD1 agrees at 8 bases. V lost 4 bases, J lost 7 bases, and 7 bases stayed unmatched. Germline CDR1 and CDR2: SGHKS and YYEKEE (reference sequence). The CDR3 runs to 15 residues. The CDR3 DNA follows: TGTGCCAGCAGCGGGGGACAGGCCAGGAATTCACCCCTCCACTTT. It yields the protein CASSGGQARNSPLHF.